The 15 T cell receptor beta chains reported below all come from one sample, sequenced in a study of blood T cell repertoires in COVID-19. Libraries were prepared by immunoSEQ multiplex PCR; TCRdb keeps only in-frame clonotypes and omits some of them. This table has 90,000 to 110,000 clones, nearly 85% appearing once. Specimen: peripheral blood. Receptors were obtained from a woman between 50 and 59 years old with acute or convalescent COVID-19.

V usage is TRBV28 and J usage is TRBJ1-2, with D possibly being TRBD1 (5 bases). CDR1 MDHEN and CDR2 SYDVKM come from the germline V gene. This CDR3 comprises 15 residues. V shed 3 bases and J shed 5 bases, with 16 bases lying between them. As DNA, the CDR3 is TGTGCCAGCAGTTTGACAGCTTCGGGTGGGTATGGCTACACCTTC. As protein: CASSLTASGGYGYTF.

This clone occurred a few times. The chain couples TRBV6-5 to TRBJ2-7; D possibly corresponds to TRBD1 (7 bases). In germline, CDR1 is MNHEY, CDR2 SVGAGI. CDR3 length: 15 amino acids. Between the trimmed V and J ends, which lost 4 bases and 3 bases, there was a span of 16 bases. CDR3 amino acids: CASSSAGTAGYEQYF. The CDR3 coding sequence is TGTGCCAGCAGTTCAGCCGGGACAGCGGGCTACGAGCAGTACTTC.

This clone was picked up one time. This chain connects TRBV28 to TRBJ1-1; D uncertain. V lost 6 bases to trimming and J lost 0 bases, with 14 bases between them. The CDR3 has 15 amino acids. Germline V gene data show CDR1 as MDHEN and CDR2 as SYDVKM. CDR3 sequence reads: CASRAGGLLNTEAFF. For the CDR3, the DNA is TGTGCCAGCAGGGCTGGAGGGCTATTGAACACTGAAGCTTTCTTT.

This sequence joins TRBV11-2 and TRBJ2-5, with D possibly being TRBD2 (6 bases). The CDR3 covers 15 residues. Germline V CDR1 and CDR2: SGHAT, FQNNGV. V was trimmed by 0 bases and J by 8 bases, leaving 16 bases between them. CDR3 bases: TGTGCCAGCAGCTTAGATCAGCGGGCTCCGCCTACCCAGTACTTC. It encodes CASSLDQRAPPTQYF.

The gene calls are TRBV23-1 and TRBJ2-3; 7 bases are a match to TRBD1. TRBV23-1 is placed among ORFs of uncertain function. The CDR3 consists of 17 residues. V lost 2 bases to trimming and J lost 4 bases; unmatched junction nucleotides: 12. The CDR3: CASSQPRDRETADTQYF. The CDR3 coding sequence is TGCGCCAGCAGTCAACCCCGCGACAGGGAAACGGCAGATACGCAGTATTTT.

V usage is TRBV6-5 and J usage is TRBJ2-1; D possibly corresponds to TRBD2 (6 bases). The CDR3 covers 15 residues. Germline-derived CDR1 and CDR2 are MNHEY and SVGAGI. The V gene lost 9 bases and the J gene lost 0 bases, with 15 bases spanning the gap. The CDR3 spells CASIVRGSSYNEQFF. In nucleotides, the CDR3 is TGTGCCAGTATCGTTCGGGGGAGCTCCTACAATGAGCAGTTCTTC.

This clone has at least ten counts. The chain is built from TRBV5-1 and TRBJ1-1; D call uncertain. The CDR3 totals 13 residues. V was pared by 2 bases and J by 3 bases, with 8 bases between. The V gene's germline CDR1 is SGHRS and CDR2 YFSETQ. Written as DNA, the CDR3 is TGCGCCAGCAGCTTCGGTATGGACACTGAAGCTTTCTTT. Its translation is CASSFGMDTEAFF. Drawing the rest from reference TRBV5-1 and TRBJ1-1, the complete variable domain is KAGVTQTPRYLIKTRGQQVTLSCSPISGHRSVSWYQQTPGQGLQFLFEYFSETQRNKGNFPGRFSGRQFSNSRSEMNVSTLELGDSALYLCASSFGMDTEAFFGQGTRLTVV.

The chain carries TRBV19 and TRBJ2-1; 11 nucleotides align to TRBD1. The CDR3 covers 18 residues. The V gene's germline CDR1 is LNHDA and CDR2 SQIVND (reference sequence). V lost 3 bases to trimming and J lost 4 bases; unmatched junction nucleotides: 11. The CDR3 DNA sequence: TGTGCCAGTAGTATGCCGGGACAGGGGGTAAGAAGATACAATGAGCAGTTCTTC. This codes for CASSMPGQGVRRYNEQFF.

The CDR3 region has the DNA TGTGCCAGCAGTGAACGGGTGGCGGGACCGGGGAACACCATATATTTT. It translates to CASSERVAGPGNTIYF. V gene TRBV6-1 combines with J gene TRBJ1-3; maybe TRBD1 (5 bases). V lost 2 bases to trimming and J lost 7 bases, with 18 bases between them. The CDR3 has 16 amino acids. Germline V gene sequence: CDR1 MNHNS, CDR2 SASEGT.

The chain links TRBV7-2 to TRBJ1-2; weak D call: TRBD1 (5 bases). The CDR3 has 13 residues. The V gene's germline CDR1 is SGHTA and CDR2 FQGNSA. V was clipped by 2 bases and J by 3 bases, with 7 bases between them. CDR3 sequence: CASSLSQDYGYTF. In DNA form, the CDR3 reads TGTGCCAGCAGCTTATCACAGGACTATGGCTACACCTTC. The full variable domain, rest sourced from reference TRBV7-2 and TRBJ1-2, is GAGVSQSPSNKVTEKGKDVELRCDPISGHTALYWYRQSLGQGLEFLIYFQGNSAPDKSGLPSDRFSAERTGGSVSTLTIQRTQQEDSAVYLCASSLSQDYGYTFGSGTRLTVV.

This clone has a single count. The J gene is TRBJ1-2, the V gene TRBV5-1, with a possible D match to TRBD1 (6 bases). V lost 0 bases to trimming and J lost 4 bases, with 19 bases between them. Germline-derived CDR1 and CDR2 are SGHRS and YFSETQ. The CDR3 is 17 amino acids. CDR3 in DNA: TGCGCCAGCAGCTTGGGGACAGAATTTATAACCCTCTATGGCTACACCTTC. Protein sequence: CASSLGTEFITLYGYTF. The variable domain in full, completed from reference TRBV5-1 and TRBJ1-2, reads KAGVTQTPRYLIKTRGQQVTLSCSPISGHRSVSWYQQTPGQGLQFLFEYFSETQRNKGNFPGRFSGRQFSNSRSEMNVSTLELGDSALYLCASSLGTEFITLYGYTFGSGTRLTVV.

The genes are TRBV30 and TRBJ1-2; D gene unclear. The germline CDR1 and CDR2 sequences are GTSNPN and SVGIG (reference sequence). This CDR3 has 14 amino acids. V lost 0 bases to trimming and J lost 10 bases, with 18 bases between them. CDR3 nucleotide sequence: TGTGCCTGGAGTGTACGAAGCGGGTTGGTTTCCTACACCTTC. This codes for CAWSVRSGLVSYTF. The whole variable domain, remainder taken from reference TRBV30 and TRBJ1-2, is SQTIHQWPATLVQPVGSPLSLECTVEGTSNPNLYWYRQAAGRGLQLLFYSVGIGQISSEVPQNLSASRPQDRQFILSSKKLLLSDSGFYLCAWSVRSGLVSYTFGSGTRLTVV.

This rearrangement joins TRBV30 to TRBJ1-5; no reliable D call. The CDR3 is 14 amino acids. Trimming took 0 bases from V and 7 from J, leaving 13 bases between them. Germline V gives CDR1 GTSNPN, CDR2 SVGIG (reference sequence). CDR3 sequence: CAWSVNSLRQPQHF. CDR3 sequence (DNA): TGTGCCTGGAGTGTTAACAGCCTTCGGCAGCCCCAGCATTTT.

The DNA of the CDR3 is TGTGCCAGCTCACCACCAGTGGCGGGGGAGACCCAGTACTTC. Translation: CASSPPVAGETQYF. The V and J genes are TRBV18 and TRBJ2-5; the D gene is possibly TRBD2 (6 bases). Between the trimmed V and J ends, which lost 0 bases and 5 bases, there was a span of 10 bases. This CDR3 contains 14 residues. Germline V gene lookup returns CDR1 KGHSH and CDR2 LQKENI.

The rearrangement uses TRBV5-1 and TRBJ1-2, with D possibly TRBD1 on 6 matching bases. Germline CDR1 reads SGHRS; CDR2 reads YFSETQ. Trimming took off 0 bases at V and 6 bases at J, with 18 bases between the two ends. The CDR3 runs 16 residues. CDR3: CASSLALGGGSDGYTF. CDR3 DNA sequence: TGCGCCAGCAGCTTGGCCCTCGGGGGGGGCAGTGATGGCTACACCTTC. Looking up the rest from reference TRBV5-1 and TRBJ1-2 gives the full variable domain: KAGVTQTPRYLIKTRGQQVTLSCSPISGHRSVSWYQQTPGQGLQFLFEYFSETQRNKGNFPGRFSGRQFSNSRSEMNVSTLELGDSALYLCASSLALGGGSDGYTFGSGTRLTVV.